The 21 T cell receptor beta chains below come from one sample, sequenced in a study of molecular identifiers for immune sequencing clone quantification. TCRdb re-called the PCR reads through MiXCR, storing one row per CDR3 protein. The table lists hundreds of thousands of distinct CDR3 sequences, 25% of them singletons. The sequencing sample was made of naive CD8+ T cells from blood, with Jurkat cell RNA spiked in. Regarding subset: FACS-sorted CD8+CD4-CCR7+CD45RA+ naive T cells. The receptors shown here come from a human donor in good health. Some libraries in this study had Jurkat cell RNA spiked in.

This clonotype has ten or more counts. The V gene is TRBV6-1, the J gene TRBJ2-7, with D possibly matching TRBD1 (6 bases). The V gene's germline CDR1 is MNHNS and CDR2 SASEGT. The CDR3 is 16 amino acids. With 2 bases removed from V and 9 bases from J, the gap between germline ends came to 23 bases. The CDR3 is CASSEKPMTGLPRQYF. DNA for the CDR3: TGTGCCAGCAGTGAAAAACCTATGACAGGCCTGCCCCGGCAGTACTTC.

The chain couples TRBV7-6 to TRBJ2-1; D may be TRBD1 (6 bases). The CDR3 length is 16 residues. Germline CDR1 is SGHVS and CDR2 is FNYEAQ. The ends were cut back, 0 bases at V and 1 base at J, with 10 bases in the middle. CDR3 loop: CASSLAEGQSYNEQFF. CDR3 DNA sequence: TGTGCCAGCAGCTTAGCGGAAGGACAGTCCTACAATGAGCAGTTCTTC.

This clonotype was seen ten or more times. The V and J genes are TRBV20-1 and TRBJ2-3; 7 positions agree with TRBD2. This CDR3 contains 16 residues. Germline V gives CDR1 DFQATT, CDR2 SNEGSKA (reference sequence). With 0 bases clipped from V and 4 bases from J, the junction kept 10 bases outside the gene matches. Here the CDR3 DNA reads TGCAGTGCTAGAGATCTCGAGACTAGCTTTCCAGATACGCAGTATTTT. Its translation: CSARDLETSFPDTQYF.

This clonotype was observed a few times. The chain recombines TRBV27 with TRBJ2-7; TRBD1 is a possible D gene (5 bases). This CDR3 contains 12 residues. CDR1 and CDR2 (germline): MNHEY, SMNVEV (reference sequence). V lost 9 bases and J lost 1, with 10 bases in between. CDR3 coding DNA: TGTGCCAGTCATAAGGGGTCCTACGAGCAGTACTTC. This codes for CASHKGSYEQYF.

The rearrangement uses TRBV27 and TRBJ2-3, with 9 bases matching TRBD2. V trimming: 5 bases; J trimming: 4 bases; junction bases outside the gene matches: 7. Looked up from germline, CDR1 is MNHEY and CDR2 is SMNVEV (reference sequence). CDR3 size: 15 residues. CDR3 protein: CASSLPGLAADTQYF. The CDR3 coding sequence is TGTGCCAGCAGTCTCCCGGGACTAGCTGCAGATACGCAGTATTTT.

The V gene is TRBV7-9, the J gene TRBJ2-5; D is unclear. CDR3 length: 15 residues. V shed 1 base and J shed 1 base, with 10 bases lying between them. Germline loops: CDR1 SEHNR, CDR2 FQNEAQ (reference sequence). This CDR3 is CASSLDVGIQETQYF. Written as DNA, the CDR3 is TGTGCCAGCAGCTTAGACGTTGGTATCCAAGAGACCCAGTACTTC.

This clonotype was picked up many times. The CDR3 region has the DNA TGTGCCAGCAGCCAAGACGCTTCTTGGGCGGGGGTAGCCAAAAACATTCAGTACTTC. Its protein product is CASSQDASWAGVAKNIQYF. V and J are TRBV4-2 and TRBJ2-4, with 7 bases that match TRBD2. Trimming cost V 0 bases and J 0 bases; bases outside gene matches: 11. Looked up from germline, CDR1 is LGHNA and CDR2 is YNFKEQ. The CDR3 totals 19 residues.

Ten or more counts support this clonotype. In DNA form, the CDR3 reads TGTGCCAGCAGCTTGGGTACCGGTGAAGCTTTCTTT. Its translation is CASSLGTGEAFF. The rearrangement joins TRBV28 to TRBJ1-1; no clear D. Germline V gene data show CDR1 as MDHEN and CDR2 as SYDVKM. The germline V and J ends were trimmed by 6 bases and 7 bases, with 12 bases remaining between them. The CDR3 is 12 amino acids.

A word on this clonotype: This may be a read error, as it is one base from a much larger clone. V is TRBV7-9 and J is TRBJ2-3; no definite D call. There are 17 residues in the CDR3. Germline-derived CDR1 and CDR2 are SEHNR and FQNEAQ (reference sequence). The CDR3 sequence: CTSSSPVGYLSTDTQYF. The CDR3 bases are TGTACCAGCAGCTCCCCCGTGGGTTACCTTAGCACAGATACGCAGTATTTT.

In the case of this clonotype: This may come from a read error, since a much larger clone is one base off. J is TRBJ2-7 and V is TRBV29-1, with 7 bases fitting TRBD1. The CDR3 spans 13 residues. The V gene end was trimmed by 3 bases and the J gene end by 6 bases; junction bases not matched to a gene: 8. In germline, CDR1 is SQVTM, CDR2 ANQGSEA. Written as DNA, the CDR3 is TGCAGCGTTGAGTTCGACAGGGAGTTCGAGCAGTACTTC. Amino acid sequence: CSVEFDREFEQYF.

The chain combines TRBV2 with TRBJ1-1, with D uncertain. The V end lost 7 bases, the J end lost 6 bases, and 12 bases lay between the germline ends. In germline, CDR1 is SNHLY, CDR2 FYNNEI. The CDR3 consists of 12 residues. The CDR3: CASMGEEAEAFF. The CDR3 bases are TGTGCCAGCATGGGAGAGGAAGCTGAAGCTTTCTTT.

This clonotype was seen a handful of times. DNA of the CDR3: TGTGCCAGCGGCGAGACAGATACGCAGTATTTT. Its translation: CASGETDTQYF. The chain recombines TRBV6-2 or TRBV6-3 with TRBJ2-3, with D unclear. Looked up from germline, CDR1 is MNHEY and CDR2 is SVGEGT. The V end was cut by 8 bases, the J end by 3 bases, with 6 bases between. The CDR3 is 11 residues long.

V usage is TRBV7-2 and J usage is TRBJ2-7; 9 positions match TRBD1. Unmatched junction bases numbered 5, after V lost 1 base and J lost 1 base. The CDR3 contains 16 residues. Germline values: CDR1 SGHTA, CDR2 FQGNSA. CDR3 amino acids: CASSLESGQGSYEQYF. The CDR3 nucleotides read TGTGCCAGCAGCTTAGAATCGGGACAGGGTTCCTACGAGCAGTACTTC.

This clonotype appeared a single time. CDR3 sequence reads: CASSPPAGAPLHF. The CDR3 nucleotides are TGTGCCAGCTCACCCCCTGCCGGGGCACCCCTCCACTTT. The chain employs TRBV18 and TRBJ1-6; D uncertain. V was clipped by 3 bases and J by 11 bases, with 11 bases between them. This CDR3 comprises 13 residues. The V gene's germline CDR1 is KGHSH and CDR2 LQKENI. The variable domain in full, completed from reference TRBV18 and TRBJ1-6, reads NAGVMQNPRHLVRRRGQEARLRCSPMKGHSHVYWYRQLPEEGLKFMVYLQKENIIDESGMPKERFSAEFPKEGPSILRIQQVVRGDSAAYFCASSPPAGAPLHFGNGTRLTVT.

As for this clonotype: A much larger clonotype is one base distant, so this may be a read error. This chain connects TRBV3-1 to TRBJ2-1, with 10 positions matching TRBD2. The CDR3 runs 15 residues. Germline V lookup: CDR1 LGHDT, CDR2 YNNKEL (reference sequence). The CDR3: CASGQEGTSVDEQFF. Here the CDR3 DNA reads TGTGCCAGCGGCCAAGAAGGGACTAGCGTGGATGAGCAGTTCTTC.

Comments on this clonotype: This sequence may be a read error, since a much larger clone differs from it by one base. V is TRBV20-1 and J is TRBJ1-1; 7 nucleotides align to TRBD1. This CDR3 has 15 amino acids. In germline, CDR1 is DFQATT, CDR2 SNEGSKA (reference sequence). The trim removed 4 bases at V and 5 bases at J, leaving 13 bases unmatched. CDR3 nucleotide sequence: TGCAGTGCTACGATGGGAAAGACAGGGTGGACTGAAGCTTTCTTT. It codes for CSATMGKTGWTEAFF.

The sample holds many counts of this clonotype. The chain joins TRBV19 to TRBJ1-5; D might be TRBD1 (5 bases). Trimming left V 3 bases short and J 0 bases short, with 15 bases between. Germline lookup yields CDR1 LNHDA and CDR2 SQIVND (reference sequence). The CDR3 length is 17 residues. CDR3 sequence (DNA): TGTGCCAGTAGTATCGACAGTTTGGGGTATAGCAATCAGCCCCAGCATTTT. Translated, it gives CASSIDSLGYSNQPQHF. Full variable domain (missing parts from reference TRBV19 and TRBJ1-5): DGGITQSPKYLFRKEGQNVTLSCEQNLNHDAMYWYRQDPGQGLRLIYYSQIVNDFQKGDIAEGYSVSREKKESFPLTVTSAQKNPTAFYLCASSIDSLGYSNQPQHFGDGTRLSIL.

The V call is TRBV12-3 or TRBV12-4, the J call TRBJ1-1; 7 bases agree with TRBD1. With 2 bases clipped from V and 4 bases from J, the junction kept 4 bases outside the gene matches. The CDR3 covers 14 residues. The CDR3 DNA reads TGTGCCAGCAGTTTATCAGGGGGGGGCACTGAAGCTTTCTTT. Protein product: CASSLSGGGTEAFF.

About this clonotype: A read error is possible here, since a much larger clone lies one base away. The V call is TRBV7-2, the J call TRBJ2-7, with 8 nucleotides matching TRBD2. The germline V gene has CDR1 SGHTA and CDR2 FQGNSA. The junction had 8 bases not matched to a gene; V was cut back by 5 bases and J by 5 bases. CDR3 size: 14 residues. CDR3 in DNA: TGTGCCAGCAGCCTCGTGACTAGCGTGGACGAGCAGTACTTC. Residues: CASSLVTSVDEQYF.

A single count supports this clonotype. A much bigger clone sits one base away, suggesting this may be a read error. V gene TRBV7-9 combines with J gene TRBJ2-1; TRBD2 matches 7 bases. J lost 5 bases, V lost 0 bases, and 7 bases had no gene match. The CDR3 covers 16 residues. Germline-derived CDR1 and CDR2 are SEHNR and FQNEAQ (reference sequence). The CDR3 coding sequence is TGTGCCAGCAGCTTAGCGCTCGCGGGAGACCACAATGAGCAGTTCTTC. Its translation: CASSLALAGDHNEQFF.

Of note for this clonotype: This may be a read error, as it is one base from a much larger clone. J is TRBJ2-1 and V is TRBV19, with D tentatively TRBD1 (6 bases). The germline V gene encodes CDR1 LNHDA and CDR2 SQIVND (reference sequence). CDR3 length equals 13 residues. CDR3 sequence reads: CACSSQGTNEQFF. The CDR3 DNA reads as TGTGCCTGTAGTTCCCAGGGGACGAATGAGCAGTTCTTC.